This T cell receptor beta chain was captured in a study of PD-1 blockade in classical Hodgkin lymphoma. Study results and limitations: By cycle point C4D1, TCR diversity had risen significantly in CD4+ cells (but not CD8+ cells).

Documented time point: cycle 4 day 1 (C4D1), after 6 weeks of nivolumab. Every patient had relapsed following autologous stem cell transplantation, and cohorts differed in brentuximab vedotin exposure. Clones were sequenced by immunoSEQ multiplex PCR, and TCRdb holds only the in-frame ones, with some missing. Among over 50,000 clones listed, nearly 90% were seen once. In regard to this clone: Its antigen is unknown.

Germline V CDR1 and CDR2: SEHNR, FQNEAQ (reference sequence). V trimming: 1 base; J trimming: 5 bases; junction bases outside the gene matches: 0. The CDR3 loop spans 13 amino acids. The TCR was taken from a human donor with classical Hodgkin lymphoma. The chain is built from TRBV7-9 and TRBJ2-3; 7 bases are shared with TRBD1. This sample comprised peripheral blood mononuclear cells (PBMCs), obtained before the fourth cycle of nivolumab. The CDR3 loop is CASSLDRGDTQYF. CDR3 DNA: TGTGCCAGCAGCTTAGACAGGGGAGATACGCAGTATTTT.